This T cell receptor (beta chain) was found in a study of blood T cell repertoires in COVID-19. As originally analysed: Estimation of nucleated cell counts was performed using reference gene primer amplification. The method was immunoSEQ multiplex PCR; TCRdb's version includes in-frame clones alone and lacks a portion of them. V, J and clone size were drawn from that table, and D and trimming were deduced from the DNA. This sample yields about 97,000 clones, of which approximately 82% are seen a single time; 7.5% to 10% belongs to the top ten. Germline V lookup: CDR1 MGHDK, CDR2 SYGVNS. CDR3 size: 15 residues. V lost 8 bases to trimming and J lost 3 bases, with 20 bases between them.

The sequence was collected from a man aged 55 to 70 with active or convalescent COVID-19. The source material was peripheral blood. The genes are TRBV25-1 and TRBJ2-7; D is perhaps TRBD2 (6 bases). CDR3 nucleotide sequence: TGTGCCAGCGGCAGAGGTGGAGGGAAGGGCTACGAGCAGTACGTC. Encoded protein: CASGRGGGKGYEQYV.